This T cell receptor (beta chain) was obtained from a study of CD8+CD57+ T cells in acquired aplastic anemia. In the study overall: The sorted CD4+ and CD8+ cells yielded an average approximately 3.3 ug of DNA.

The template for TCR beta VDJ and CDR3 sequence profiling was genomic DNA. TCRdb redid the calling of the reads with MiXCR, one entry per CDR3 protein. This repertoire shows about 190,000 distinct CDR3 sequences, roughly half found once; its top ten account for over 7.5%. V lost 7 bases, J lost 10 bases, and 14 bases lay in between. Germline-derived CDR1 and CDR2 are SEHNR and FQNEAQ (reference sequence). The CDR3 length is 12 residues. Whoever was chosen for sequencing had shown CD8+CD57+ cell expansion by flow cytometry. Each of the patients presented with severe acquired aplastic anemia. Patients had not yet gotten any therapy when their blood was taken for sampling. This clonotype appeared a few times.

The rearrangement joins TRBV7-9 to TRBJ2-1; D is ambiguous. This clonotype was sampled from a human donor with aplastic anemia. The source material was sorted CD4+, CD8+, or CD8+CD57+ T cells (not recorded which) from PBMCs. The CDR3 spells CASNPTGLEQFF. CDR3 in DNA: TGTGCCAGCAACCCGACGGGCCTGGAGCAGTTCTTC.